This entry lists 26 T cell receptor beta chains sequenced from one sample in a study of cytomegalovirus exposure and HLA in healthy donors. Use of 60 Vbeta and 13 Jbeta primers characterized the PCR. Profiling relied on immunoSEQ multiplex PCR, and the TCRdb table lists in-frame clones only, not all of them. The sample has 150,000 to 200,000 clones, 80% seen once; the top ten hold approximately 1.8%. Sequences were obtained from PBMCs. Source of these receptors: a human donor in good health.

The chain recombines TRBV6-1 with TRBJ1-1; perhaps TRBD1 as D (5 bases). The CDR3 covers 15 residues. V dropped 2 bases and J dropped 6 bases, with 16 bases sitting between them. Per germline, CDR1 MNHNS and CDR2 SASEGT. This chain's CDR3 is CASSELREGYAEAFF. CDR3 bases: TGTGCCAGCAGTGAACTCCGGGAGGGGTACGCTGAAGCTTTCTTT.

The V call is TRBV9, the J call TRBJ1-4; TRBD1 aligns across 8 bases. CDR1 is SGDLS, CDR2 YYNGEE, per germline. V lost 0 bases to trimming and J lost 11 bases; unmatched junction nucleotides: 6. The CDR3 loop spans 14 amino acids. The CDR3: CASSVDQGADKLFF. In DNA form, the CDR3 reads TGTGCCAGCAGCGTAGATCAGGGGGCCGACAAACTGTTTTTT.

The chain has TRBV7-2 and TRBJ1-5; 7 bases agree with TRBD1. Trimming cost V 3 bases and J 2 bases; bases outside gene matches: 4. The CDR3 has 15 amino acids. CDR1 is SGHTA, CDR2 FQGNSA, per germline. CDR3 in amino acids: CASSFVQGGNQPQHF. The CDR3 nucleotides read TGTGCCAGCAGCTTTGTTCAGGGGGGCAATCAGCCCCAGCATTTT.

V is TRBV11-3 and J is TRBJ2-7, with TRBD2 as a possible D gene (6 bases). Germline V gene lookup returns CDR1 SGHNT and CDR2 YENEEA. The CDR3 spans 15 residues. V was cut by 6 bases and J by 3 bases, with 18 bases left in between. Here the CDR3 DNA reads TGTGCCAGCAGTTACGTTGGTGGGGACTTCTACGAGCAGTACTTC. Translation gives CASSYVGGDFYEQYF.

This sequence joins TRBV11-3 and TRBJ1-3, with D tentatively TRBD1 (6 bases). The V end was cut by 1 base, the J end by 1 base, with 14 bases between. The CDR3 is 17 residues long. The germline V gene encodes CDR1 SGHNT and CDR2 YENEEA. The CDR3 here is CASSLAGMGASGNTIYF. CDR3 DNA: TGTGCCAGCAGCTTAGCGGGTATGGGGGCATCTGGAAACACCATATATTTT.

The rearrangement uses TRBV4-2 and TRBJ2-1; 10 nucleotides match TRBD2. V lost 0 bases, J lost 7 bases, and 6 bases stayed unmatched. Germline lookup yields CDR1 LGHNA and CDR2 YNFKEQ. The length of the CDR3 is 16 residues. DNA for the CDR3: TGTGCCAGCAGCCAAGACACAGCGGGGGGGCGGAATGAGCAGTTCTTC. Amino acid sequence: CASSQDTAGGRNEQFF.

The rearrangement uses TRBV5-1 and TRBJ1-1, with a weak D call TRBD1 (6 bases). V was trimmed by 1 base and J by 5 bases, leaving 15 bases between them. Germline V CDR1 and CDR2: SGHRS, YFSETQ. This CDR3 spans 15 amino acids. CDR3 DNA: TGCGCCAGCAGCTTGAGTGGGCTGAGGGGGACTGAAGCTTTCTTT. Residues: CASSLSGLRGTEAFF.

This clone was seen once. The V gene is TRBV7-8, the J gene TRBJ2-5; 13 positions agree with TRBD2. After removal of 2 bases from V and 1 base from J, the junction contained 10 bases not matched to a gene. This CDR3 contains 19 residues. The V gene's germline CDR1 is SGHVS and CDR2 FQNEAQ. The CDR3 DNA reads TGTGCCAGCAGCTTAACCGGGACTAGCGGGGTTTCTAGCCAAGAGACCCAGTACTTC. Translating gives CASSLTGTSGVSSQETQYF.

The V call is TRBV10-3, the J call TRBJ1-5; TRBD1 might be the D (5 bases). Germline CDR1 and CDR2: ENHRY and SYGVKD. Trimming stripped 0 bases from V and 0 bases from J, with 12 bases between. The CDR3 loop spans 17 amino acids. The CDR3 loop reads CAISESYGGNSNQPQHF. The CDR3 DNA is TGTGCCATCAGTGAGTCTTACGGGGGTAATAGCAATCAGCCCCAGCATTTT.

CDR3 in amino acids: CASSVRLVATDTQYF. CDR3 in DNA: TGTGCCAGCAGCGTTCGACTAGTAGCAACAGATACGCAGTATTTT. The gene calls are TRBV13 and TRBJ2-3, with a weak D call TRBD2 (6 bases). The ends were cut back, 5 bases at V and 3 bases at J, with 15 bases in the middle. Per the germline V gene, CDR1 is PRHDT and CDR2 is FYEKMQ (reference sequence). The CDR3 totals 15 residues.

The chain's CDR3 is CASSGIFRTDTQYF. CDR3 sequence (DNA): TGTGCCAGCAGTGGTATTTTCCGCACAGATACGCAGTATTTT. This chain connects TRBV2 to TRBJ2-3; D gene ambiguous. The V gene's germline CDR1 is SNHLY and CDR2 FYNNEI. Trimming took off 4 bases at V and 1 base at J, with 9 bases between the two ends. The CDR3 has 14 amino acids.

The rearrangement links TRBV2 to TRBJ2-5, with TRBD2 matching over 10 bases. The J segment lost 6 bases and the V segment lost 3 bases, leaving 10 bases of the junction unmatched. CDR1 and CDR2 (germline): SNHLY, FYNNEI. The CDR3 spans 16 residues. Here the CDR3 reads CASSEGERGGPQTQYF. CDR3 bases: TGTGCCAGCAGTGAGGGCGAGCGGGGGGGCCCGCAGACCCAGTACTTC.

The chain is built from TRBV7-2 and TRBJ2-1; D not resolved. The V end lost 2 bases, the J end lost 0 bases, and 8 bases lay between the germline ends. The CDR3 loop spans 15 amino acids. Germline V lookup: CDR1 SGHTA, CDR2 FQGNSA. The CDR3, as DNA: TGTGCCAGCAGCTTAATGGCAGGCTCCTACAATGAGCAGTTCTTC. Protein product: CASSLMAGSYNEQFF.

The chain couples TRBV10-3 to TRBJ2-1; TRBD2 agrees at 10 bases. Looked up from germline, CDR1 is ENHRY and CDR2 is SYGVKD. Trimming at V came to 3 bases and at J to 1 base, leaving 3 bases not matched to a gene. The CDR3 covers 16 residues. The CDR3 reads CAISEPSGGSYNEQFF. CDR3 DNA sequence: TGTGCCATCAGTGAACCTAGCGGGGGTTCCTACAATGAGCAGTTCTTC.

The chain employs TRBV5-1 and TRBJ2-5; D is uncertain. The last part of the DNA fits TRBJ2-7 better; the J call may be wrong. Per the germline V gene, CDR1 is SGHRS and CDR2 is YFSETQ. The CDR3 contains 14 residues. The CDR3 reads CASRPGYTPYEQYF. CDR3 DNA sequence: TGCGCCAGCCGCCCGGGTTACACACCCTACGAGCAGTACTTC.

V is TRBV6-5 and J is TRBJ2-7, with TRBD1 matching over 12 bases. This CDR3 is built from 15 residues. With V trimmed by 4 bases and J by 6 bases, 7 bases remained unmatched. The germline gives CDR1 MNHEY, CDR2 SVGAGI. This chain's CDR3 is CASSSSGTGGSEQYF. The CDR3 DNA is TGTGCCAGCAGTTCATCCGGGACAGGGGGCAGCGAGCAGTACTTC.

CDR3 sequence reads: CASSSSGAGYNEQFF. The CDR3 nucleotides are TGTGCCAGCAGCTCTAGCGGGGCCGGCTACAATGAGCAGTTCTTC. The chain couples TRBV7-9 to TRBJ2-1, with 9 bases identical to TRBD2. The length of the CDR3 is 15 residues. The junction had 4 bases not matched to a gene; V was cut back by 4 bases and J by 3 bases. CDR1 is SEHNR, CDR2 FQNEAQ, per germline (reference sequence).

The chain combines TRBV4-1 with TRBJ1-1; possibly TRBD1 for D (5 bases). Germline assignment: CDR1 MGHRA and CDR2 YSYEKL. This CDR3 is 15 amino acids long. V lost 0 bases and J 0 bases, leaving 8 bases between the germline ends. CDR3 in amino acids: CASSQEGQMNTEAFF. The CDR3 nucleotides read TGCGCCAGCAGCCAAGAAGGACAAATGAACACTGAAGCTTTCTTT.

The V call is TRBV7-2, the J call TRBJ2-7; D unresolved. Looked up from germline, CDR1 is SGHTA and CDR2 is FQGNSA. The germline V and J ends were trimmed by 6 bases and 5 bases, with 17 bases remaining between them. The CDR3 sequence is 14 residues long. In nucleotides, the CDR3 is TGTGCCAGCAGGCGATCGATCACAGAAAACGAGCAGTACTTC. Its protein product is CASRRSITENEQYF.

This clone was detected only once. V and J are TRBV5-4 and TRBJ2-3, with 9 nucleotides matching TRBD1. Germline V gene data show CDR1 as SGHNT and CDR2 as YYREEE (reference sequence). With 4 bases clipped from V and 2 bases from J, the junction kept 8 bases outside the gene matches. The CDR3 totals 16 residues. Here the CDR3 reads CASSLGDRDHTDTQYF. The CDR3 nucleotides are TGTGCCAGCAGCCTAGGGGACAGGGATCACACAGATACGCAGTATTTT.

The V gene is TRBV2, the J gene TRBJ1-3; D remains unclear. Germline assignment: CDR1 SNHLY and CDR2 FYNNEI. This CDR3 spans 14 amino acids. Trimming removed 6 bases at V and 4 bases at J, with 13 bases between. The CDR3 bases are TGTGCCAGCAGAGGTACCTCGGGAGGAAACACCATATATTTT. This encodes CASRGTSGGNTIYF.

This sequence joins TRBV6-5 and TRBJ2-1, with a tentative D call TRBD2 (6 bases). Per the germline V gene, CDR1 is MNHEY and CDR2 is SVGAGI. V was clipped by 3 bases and J by 1 base, with 13 bases between them. The CDR3 totals 16 residues. The CDR3, as DNA: TGTGCCAGCAGTTATTCGGCGCGGGGTTCCTACAATGAGCAGTTCTTC. Residues: CASSYSARGSYNEQFF.

About this clone: One end of the junction is discordant with germline, which a read error may explain. The rearrangement joins TRBV7-6 to TRBJ2-7; TRBD1 matches 7 bases. The CDR3 length is 14 residues. Germline loops: CDR1 SGHVS, CDR2 FNYEAQ. Here the CDR3 DNA reads TGTGCCAGCAGTTTAGAATCACAGGGGCTCGAGCAGTACTTC. It translates to CASSLESQGLEQYF.

CDR3 region: CASSQAPGGAYNSPLHF. The DNA of the CDR3 is TGTGCCAGCAGCCAAGCCCCAGGGGGCGCCTATAATTCACCCCTCCACTTT. This chain links TRBV7-2 with TRBJ1-6, with TRBD1 identical over 8 bases. V gave up 5 bases and J gave up 2 bases; unmatched junction bases: 8. Germline loops: CDR1 SGHTA, CDR2 FQGNSA. The CDR3 consists of 17 residues.

The chain carries TRBV11-3 and TRBJ2-7; 10 bases align to TRBD2. This CDR3 spans 16 amino acids. In germline, CDR1 is SGHNT, CDR2 YENEEA. Trimming took 5 bases from V and 2 from J; bases not matched to a gene: 9. For the CDR3, the DNA is TGTGCCAGCAGCCCGAGTGGCCTAGCGGGAGCCTACGAGCAGTACTTC. It is translated as CASSPSGLAGAYEQYF.

This chain connects TRBV9 to TRBJ1-1, with a possible D match to TRBD1 (5 bases). The germline V gene encodes CDR1 SGDLS and CDR2 YYNGEE. With 0 bases removed from V and 5 bases from J, the gap between germline ends came to 14 bases. There are 15 residues in the CDR3. CDR3 amino acids: CASSVGPQGGTEAFF. In DNA, the CDR3 is TGTGCCAGCAGCGTAGGGCCCCAGGGTGGAACTGAAGCTTTCTTT.